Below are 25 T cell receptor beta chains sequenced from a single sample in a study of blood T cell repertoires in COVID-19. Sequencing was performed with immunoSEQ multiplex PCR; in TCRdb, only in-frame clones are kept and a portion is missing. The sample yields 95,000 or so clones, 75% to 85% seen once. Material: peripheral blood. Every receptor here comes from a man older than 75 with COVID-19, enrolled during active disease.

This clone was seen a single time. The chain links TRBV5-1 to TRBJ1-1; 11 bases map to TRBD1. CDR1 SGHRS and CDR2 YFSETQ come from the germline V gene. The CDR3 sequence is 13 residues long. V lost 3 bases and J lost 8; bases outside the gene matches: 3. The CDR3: CASSYGQGAEAFF. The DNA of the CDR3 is TGCGCCAGCAGCTACGGACAGGGGGCCGAAGCTTTCTTT.

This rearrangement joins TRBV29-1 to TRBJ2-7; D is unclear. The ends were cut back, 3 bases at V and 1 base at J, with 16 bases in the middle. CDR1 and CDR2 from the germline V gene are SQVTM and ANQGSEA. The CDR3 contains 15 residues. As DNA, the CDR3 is TGCAGCGTTGAGATAGATCTGGGCAGTTCCTACGAGCAGTACTTC. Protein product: CSVEIDLGSSYEQYF.

In DNA, the CDR3 is TGTGCCAGCAGCGTAGGGGGCAGAACCTACGAGCAGTACTTC. Translation gives CASSVGGRTYEQYF. The chain links TRBV9 to TRBJ2-7; TRBD1 might be the D (5 bases). Germline V gives CDR1 SGDLS, CDR2 YYNGEE. This CDR3 has 14 residues. Trimming removed 0 bases at V and 2 bases at J, with 9 bases between.

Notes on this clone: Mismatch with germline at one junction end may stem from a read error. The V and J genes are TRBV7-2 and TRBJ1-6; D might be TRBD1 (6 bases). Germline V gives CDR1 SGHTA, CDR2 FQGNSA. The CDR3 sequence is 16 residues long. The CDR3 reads CAGSFSGGFSRSPLHF. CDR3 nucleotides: TGTGCCGGCAGCTTTTCGGGGGGCTTCAGCAGGTCACCCCTCCACTTT. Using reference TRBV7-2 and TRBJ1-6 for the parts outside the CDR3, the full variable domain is GAGVSQSPSNKVTEKGKDVELRCDPISGHTALYWYRQSLGQGLEFLIYFQGNSAPDKSGLPSDRFSAERTGGSVSTLTIQRTQQEDSAVYLCAGSFSGGFSRSPLHFGNGTRLTVT.

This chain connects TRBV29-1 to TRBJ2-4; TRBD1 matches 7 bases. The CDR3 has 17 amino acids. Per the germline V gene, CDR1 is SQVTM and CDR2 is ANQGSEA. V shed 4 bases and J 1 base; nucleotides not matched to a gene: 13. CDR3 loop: CSVVGGQDLFAKNIQYF. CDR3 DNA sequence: TGCAGCGTTGTTGGTGGACAGGACCTTTTTGCCAAAAACATTCAGTACTTC.

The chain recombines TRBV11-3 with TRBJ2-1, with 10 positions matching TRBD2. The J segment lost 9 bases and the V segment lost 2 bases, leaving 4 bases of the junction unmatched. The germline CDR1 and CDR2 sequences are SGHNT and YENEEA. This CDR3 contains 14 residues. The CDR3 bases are TGTGCCAGCAGCTTACTAGCGGGGGTCGGTGAGCAGTTCTTC. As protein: CASSLLAGVGEQFF.

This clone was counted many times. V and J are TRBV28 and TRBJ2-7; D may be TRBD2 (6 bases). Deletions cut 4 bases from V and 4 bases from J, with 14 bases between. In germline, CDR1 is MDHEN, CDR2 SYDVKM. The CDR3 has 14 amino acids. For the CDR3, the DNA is TGTGCCAGCAGTTCCTGGAGGGAAGGATACGAGCAGTACTTC. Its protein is CASSSWREGYEQYF.

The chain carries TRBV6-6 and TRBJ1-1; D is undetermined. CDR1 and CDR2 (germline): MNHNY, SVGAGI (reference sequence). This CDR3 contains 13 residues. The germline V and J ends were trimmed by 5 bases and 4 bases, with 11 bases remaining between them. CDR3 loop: CASSRTAGTEAFF. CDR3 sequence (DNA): TGTGCCAGCAGTAGGACGGCGGGCACTGAAGCTTTCTTT.

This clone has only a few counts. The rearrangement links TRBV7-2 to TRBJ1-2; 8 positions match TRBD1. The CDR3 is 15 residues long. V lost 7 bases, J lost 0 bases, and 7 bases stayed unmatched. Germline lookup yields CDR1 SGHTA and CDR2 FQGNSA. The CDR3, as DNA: TGTGCCAGCACCTTTGGGACAGGCTCTAACTATGGCTACACCTTC. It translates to CASTFGTGSNYGYTF.

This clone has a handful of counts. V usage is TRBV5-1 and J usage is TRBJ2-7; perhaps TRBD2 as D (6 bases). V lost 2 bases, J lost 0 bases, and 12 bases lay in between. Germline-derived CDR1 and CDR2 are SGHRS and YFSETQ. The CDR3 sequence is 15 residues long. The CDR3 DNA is TGCGCCAGCAGCTTAGTGGGGGGAGGCTCCTACGAGCAGTACTTC. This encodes CASSLVGGGSYEQYF. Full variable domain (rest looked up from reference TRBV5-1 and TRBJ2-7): KAGVTQTPRYLIKTRGQQVTLSCSPISGHRSVSWYQQTPGQGLQFLFEYFSETQRNKGNFPGRFSGRQFSNSRSEMNVSTLELGDSALYLCASSLVGGGSYEQYFGPGTRLTVT.

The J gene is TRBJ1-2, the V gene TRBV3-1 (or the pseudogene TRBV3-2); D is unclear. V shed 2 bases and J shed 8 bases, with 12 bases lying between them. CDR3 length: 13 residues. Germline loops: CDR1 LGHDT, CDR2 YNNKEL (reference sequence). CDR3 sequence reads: CASSQTRTKGYTF. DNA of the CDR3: TGTGCCAGCAGCCAAACCCGGACTAAGGGCTACACCTTC.

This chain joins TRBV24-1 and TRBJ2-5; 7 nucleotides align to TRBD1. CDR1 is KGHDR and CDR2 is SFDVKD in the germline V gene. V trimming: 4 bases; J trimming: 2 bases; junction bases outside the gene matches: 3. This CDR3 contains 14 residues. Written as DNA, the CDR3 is TGTGCCACCAGTGAAACAGGGGTTCAAGAGACCCAGTACTTC. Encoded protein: CATSETGVQETQYF.

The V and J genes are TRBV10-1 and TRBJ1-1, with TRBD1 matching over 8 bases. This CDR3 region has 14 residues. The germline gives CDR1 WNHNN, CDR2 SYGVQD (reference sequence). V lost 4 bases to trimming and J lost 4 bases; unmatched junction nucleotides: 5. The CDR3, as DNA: TGCGCCAGCAGTGCCTCAGGGGGCATCACTGAAGCTTTCTTT. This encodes CASSASGGITEAFF.

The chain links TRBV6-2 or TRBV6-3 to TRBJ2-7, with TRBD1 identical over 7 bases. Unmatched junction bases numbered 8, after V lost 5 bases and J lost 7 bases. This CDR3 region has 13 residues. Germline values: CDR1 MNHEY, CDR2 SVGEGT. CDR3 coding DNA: TGTGCCAGCAGTCCACAGGGGATGAGGGAGCAGTACTTC. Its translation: CASSPQGMREQYF.

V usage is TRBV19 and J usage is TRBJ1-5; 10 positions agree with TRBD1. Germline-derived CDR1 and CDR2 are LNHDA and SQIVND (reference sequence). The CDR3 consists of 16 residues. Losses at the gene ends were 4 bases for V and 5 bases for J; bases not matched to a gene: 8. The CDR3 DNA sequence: TGTGCCAGTAGTACCCGGGACAGGGGATGGGATCAGCCCCAGCATTTT. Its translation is CASSTRDRGWDQPQHF.

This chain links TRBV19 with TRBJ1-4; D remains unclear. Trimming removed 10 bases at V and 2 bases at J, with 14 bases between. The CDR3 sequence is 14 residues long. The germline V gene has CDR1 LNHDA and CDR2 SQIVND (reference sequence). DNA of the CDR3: TGTGCCACAAAGAGAGGGCGCACTAATGAAAAACTGTTTTTT. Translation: CATKRGRTNEKLFF.

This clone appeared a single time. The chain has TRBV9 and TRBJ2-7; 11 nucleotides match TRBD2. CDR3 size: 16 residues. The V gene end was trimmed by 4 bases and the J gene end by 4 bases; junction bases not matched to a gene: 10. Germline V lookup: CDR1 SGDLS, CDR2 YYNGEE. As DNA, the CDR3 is TGTGCCAGCAGCCCCAGTAGCGGGAGGGCCTGGTACGAGCAGTACTTC. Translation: CASSPSSGRAWYEQYF.

The CDR3 is CASRPGQGAYEQYF. The CDR3 DNA is TGTGCCAGCAGGCCGGGACAGGGGGCCTACGAGCAGTACTTC. The V call is TRBV6-6, the J call TRBJ2-7, with TRBD1 identical over 11 bases. The V and J ends lost 6 bases and 2 bases, in that order; junction bases with no gene match: 3. The length of the CDR3 is 14 residues. Per germline, CDR1 MNHNY and CDR2 SVGAGI (reference sequence).

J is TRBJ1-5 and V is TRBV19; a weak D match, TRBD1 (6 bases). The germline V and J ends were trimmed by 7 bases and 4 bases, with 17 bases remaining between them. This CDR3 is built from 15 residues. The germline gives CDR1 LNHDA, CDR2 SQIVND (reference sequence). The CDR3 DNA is TGTGCCAGTACTTACAGGGCAAGTGGTAATCAGCCCCAGCATTTT. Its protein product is CASTYRASGNQPQHF.

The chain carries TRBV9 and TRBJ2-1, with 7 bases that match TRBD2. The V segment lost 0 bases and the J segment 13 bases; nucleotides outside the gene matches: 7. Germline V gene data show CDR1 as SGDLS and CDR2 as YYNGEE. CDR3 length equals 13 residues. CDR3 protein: CASSVGLAENQFF. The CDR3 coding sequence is TGTGCCAGCAGCGTAGGGCTAGCGGAAAATCAGTTCTTC.

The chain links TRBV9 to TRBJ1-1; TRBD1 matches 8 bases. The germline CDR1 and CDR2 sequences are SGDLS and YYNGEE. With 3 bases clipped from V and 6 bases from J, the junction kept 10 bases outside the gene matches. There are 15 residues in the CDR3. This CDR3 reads CASSALGQGFSEAFF. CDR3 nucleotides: TGTGCCAGCAGCGCCCTAGGACAGGGATTCTCTGAAGCTTTCTTT.

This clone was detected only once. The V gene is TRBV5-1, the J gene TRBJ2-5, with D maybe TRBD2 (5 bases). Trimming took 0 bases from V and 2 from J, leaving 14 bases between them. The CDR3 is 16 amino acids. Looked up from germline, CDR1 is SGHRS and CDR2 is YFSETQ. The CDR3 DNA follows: TGCGCCAGCAGCTTGGCCGGGATGATGGGGCAAGAGACCCAGTACTTC. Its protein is CASSLAGMMGQETQYF.

The CDR3, as DNA: TGTGCCAGCAGCTTAGGCAGGGGTAGTGGAAACACCATATATTTT. Protein: CASSLGRGSGNTIYF. The genes are TRBV7-2 and TRBJ1-3, with D maybe TRBD1 (6 bases). The CDR3 runs to 15 residues. With 1 base removed from V and 3 bases from J, the gap between germline ends came to 10 bases. CDR1 is SGHTA and CDR2 is FQGNSA in the germline V gene. Complete variable domain (other parts from reference TRBV7-2 and TRBJ1-3): GAGVSQSPSNKVTEKGKDVELRCDPISGHTALYWYRQSLGQGLEFLIYFQGNSAPDKSGLPSDRFSAERTGGSVSTLTIQRTQQEDSAVYLCASSLGRGSGNTIYFGEGSWLTVV.

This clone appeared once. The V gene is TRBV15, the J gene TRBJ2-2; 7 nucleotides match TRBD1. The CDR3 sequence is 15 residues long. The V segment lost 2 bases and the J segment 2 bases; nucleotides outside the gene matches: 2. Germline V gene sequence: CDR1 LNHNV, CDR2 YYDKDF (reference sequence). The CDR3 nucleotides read TGTGCCACCAGCAGAAACAGGGGAAACACCGGGGAGCTGTTTTTT. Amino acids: CATSRNRGNTGELFF.

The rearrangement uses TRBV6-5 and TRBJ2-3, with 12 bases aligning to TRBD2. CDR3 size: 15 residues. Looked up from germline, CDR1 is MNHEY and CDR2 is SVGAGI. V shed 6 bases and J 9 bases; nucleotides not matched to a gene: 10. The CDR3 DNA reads TGTGCCAGCAGACTTCTAGCGGGAGGGCCCCAGACGCAGTATTTT. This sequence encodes CASRLLAGGPQTQYF.